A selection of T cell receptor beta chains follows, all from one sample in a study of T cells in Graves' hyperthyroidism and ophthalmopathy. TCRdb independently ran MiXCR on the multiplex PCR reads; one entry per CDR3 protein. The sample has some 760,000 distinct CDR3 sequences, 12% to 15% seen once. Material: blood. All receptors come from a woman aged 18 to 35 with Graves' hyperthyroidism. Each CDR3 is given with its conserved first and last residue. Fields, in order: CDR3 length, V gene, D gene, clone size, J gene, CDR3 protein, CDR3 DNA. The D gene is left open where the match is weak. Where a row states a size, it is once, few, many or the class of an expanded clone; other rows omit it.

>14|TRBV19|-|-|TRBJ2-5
CASSPGEYQETQYF
TGTGCCAGTAGCCCAGGGGAGTACCAAGAGACCCAGTACTTC
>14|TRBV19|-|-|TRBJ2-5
CASSIGNSQETQYF
TGTGCCAGTAGTATCGGAAATAGCCAAGAGACCCAGTACTTC
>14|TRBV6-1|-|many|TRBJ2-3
CASSPYGPTDTQYF
TGTGCCAGCAGTCCCTATGGCCCCACAGATACGCAGTATTTT
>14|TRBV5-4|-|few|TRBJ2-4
CASSSPGRKNIQYF
TGTGCCAGCAGCTCCCCAGGCCGGAAAAACATTCAGTACTTC
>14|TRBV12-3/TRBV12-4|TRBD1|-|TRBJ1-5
CASSPTGHDQPQHF
TGTGCCAGCAGCCCGACAGGGCATGATCAGCCCCAGCATTTT
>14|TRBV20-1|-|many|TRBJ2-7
CSARGQAGSYEQYF
TGCAGTGCTAGAGGACAAGCGGGCTCCTACGAGCAGTACTTC
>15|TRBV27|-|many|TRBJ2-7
CATRTGTDVSYEQYF
TGTGCCACCCGAACCGGGACGGACGTCTCCTACGAGCAGTACTTC
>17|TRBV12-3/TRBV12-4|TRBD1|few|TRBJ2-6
CASSFPGQGEGANVLTF
TGTGCCAGCAGTTTCCCGGGACAGGGTGAAGGGGCCAACGTCCTGACTTTC
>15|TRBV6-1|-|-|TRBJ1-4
CASRGGAAAAEKLFF
TGTGCCAGCAGGGGGGGGGCAGCGGCAGCCGAAAAACTGTTTTTT
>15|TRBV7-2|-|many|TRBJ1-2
CASSYPGGTPHGYTF
TGTGCCAGCAGCTACCCGGGAGGGACACCCCATGGCTACACCTTC
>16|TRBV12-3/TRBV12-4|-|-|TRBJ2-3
CASSFIFGRVTDTQYF
TGTGCCAGCAGTTTTATTTTTGGGCGGGTCACAGATACGCAGTATTTT
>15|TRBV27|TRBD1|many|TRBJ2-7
CASSLSLRGSYEQYF
TGTGCCAGCAGTTTATCGCTCAGGGGGTCCTACGAGCAGTACTTC
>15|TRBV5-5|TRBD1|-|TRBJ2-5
CASSPGDRGAETQYF
TGTGCCAGCAGCCCCGGGGACAGGGGGGCGGAGACCCAGTACTTC
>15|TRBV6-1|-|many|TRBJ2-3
CASRNTVLPMNTQYF
TGTGCCAGCCGGAATACAGTTCTCCCAATGAATACGCAGTATTTT
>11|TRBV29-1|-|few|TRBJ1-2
CSVRDVGGYTF
TGCAGCGTTCGCGACGTCGGAGGCTACACCTTC
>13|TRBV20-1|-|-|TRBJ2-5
CSARTDPSETQYF
TGCAGTGCTAGGACAGACCCTTCGGAGACCCAGTACTTC
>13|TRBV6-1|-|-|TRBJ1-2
CASSKQVNYGYTF
TGTGCCAGCAGTAAACAGGTGAACTATGGCTACACCTTC
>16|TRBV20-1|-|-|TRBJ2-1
CSARDMASGVYNEQFF
TGCAGTGCTAGAGATATGGCCAGCGGAGTTTACAATGAGCAGTTCTTC
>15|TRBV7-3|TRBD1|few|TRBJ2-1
CASSRQGALGNEQFF
TGTGCCAGCAGCCGACAGGGGGCCCTGGGAAATGAGCAGTTCTTC
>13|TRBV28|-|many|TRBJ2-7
CASSRWDSYEQYF
TGTGCCAGCAGCCGTTGGGATTCCTACGAGCAGTACTTC
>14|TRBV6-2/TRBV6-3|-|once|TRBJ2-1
CVSQRSVDENEQFF
TGTGTCTCCCAAAGGAGCGTAGATGAGAATGAGCAGTTCTTC
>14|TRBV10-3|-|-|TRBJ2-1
CAISRDISYNEQFF
TGTGCCATTTCCCGGGACATATCCTACAATGAGCAGTTCTTC
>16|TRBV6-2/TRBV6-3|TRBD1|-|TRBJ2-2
CASSSTGTANTGELFF
TGTGCCAGCTCATCAACCGGGACAGCGAACACCGGGGAGCTGTTTTTT
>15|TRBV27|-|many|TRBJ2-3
CASSALVGNTDTQYF
TGTGCCAGCAGCGCTTTGGTGGGAAACACAGATACGCAGTATTTT
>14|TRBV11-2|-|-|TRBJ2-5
CASSSTDGAETQYF
TGTGCCAGCAGCTCTACGGACGGGGCAGAGACCCAGTACTTC
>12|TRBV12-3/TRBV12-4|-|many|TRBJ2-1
CACSLGYNEQFF
TGTGCCTGCTCCCTAGGATACAATGAGCAGTTCTTC
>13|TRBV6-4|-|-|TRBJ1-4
CASSETVNEKLFF
TGTGCCAGCAGCGAAACGGTGAATGAAAAACTGTTTTTT
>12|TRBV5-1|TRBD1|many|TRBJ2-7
CASAGTAYEQYF
TGCGCCAGCGCCGGGACAGCCTACGAGCAGTACTTC
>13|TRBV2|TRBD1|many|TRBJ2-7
CASRQGWWDEQYF
TGTGCCAGCAGACAGGGGTGGTGGGACGAGCAGTACTTC
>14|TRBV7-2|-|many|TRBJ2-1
CASRYRGGLNEQFF
TGTGCCAGCCGCTATAGGGGGGGGCTTAATGAGCAGTTCTTC
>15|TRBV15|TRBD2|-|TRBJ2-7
CATRRSGDRFYEQYF
TGTGCCACCAGACGGAGCGGGGACCGTTTCTACGAGCAGTACTTC
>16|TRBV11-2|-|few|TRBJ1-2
CASSLSYTRPSDGYTF
TGTGCCAGCAGCTTAAGTTATACGCGGCCTTCGGATGGCTACACCTTC
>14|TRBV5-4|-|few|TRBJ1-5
CASSSSGSNQPQHF
TGTGCCAGCAGCTCCTCGGGAAGCAATCAGCCCCAGCATTTT
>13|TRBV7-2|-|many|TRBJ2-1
CASSLEGTREQFF
TGTGCCAGCAGCTTAGAAGGGACTCGAGAGCAGTTCTTC
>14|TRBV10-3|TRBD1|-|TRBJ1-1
CATQTGQGNTEAFF
TGTGCCACCCAGACGGGACAGGGGAACACTGAAGCTTTCTTT
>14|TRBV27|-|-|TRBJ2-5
CASSLLGGGGTQYF
TGTGCCAGCAGTTTATTGGGCGGAGGAGGGACCCAGTACTTC
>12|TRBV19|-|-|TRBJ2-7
CATAGWELEQYF
TGTGCCACCGCCGGATGGGAACTCGAGCAGTACTTC
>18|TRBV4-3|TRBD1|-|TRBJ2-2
CASSTRALRDRGAGELFF
TGCGCCAGCAGCACAAGGGCCCTCCGGGACAGGGGGGCCGGGGAGCTGTTTTTT